A single T cell receptor (beta chain) is shown here with its context. This entry is derived from a study of cytomegalovirus exposure and HLA in healthy donors. Primers included in the PCR were 60 Vbeta and 13 Jbeta primers. Profiled with immunoSEQ multiplex PCR; TCRdb holds only in-frame clones, not every one. This table holds about 200,000 clones, about 75% found once. Specimen: PBMCs. The receptor was isolated from a male donor in good health and CMV-seronegative.

CDR3: CASSLASLPTDEQFF. The CDR3 nucleotides read TGTGCCAGCAGCTTAGCGTCCCTTCCTACGGATGAGCAGTTCTTC. V is TRBV7-8 and J is TRBJ2-1, with D unclear. There are 15 residues in the CDR3. V lost 0 bases and J 8 bases, leaving 14 bases between the germline ends. Germline V gives CDR1 SGHVS, CDR2 FQNEAQ.